This TCR beta chain was profiled in a study of blood T cell repertoires in COVID-19. Overall study context: The samples span acute and convalescent COVID-19 from the United States, Italy and Spain. PBMCs, B-cell-depleted T cells, or T cells provided the cDNA or gDNA that made up the material.

Per the authors' pipeline: Quantification of nucleated cells was approximated via reference gene primer amplification. The assay was immunoSEQ multiplex PCR, and TCRdb's table has in-frame clones only and misses some. V and J calls plus clone size are reproduced from that table; the DNA served to infer D and trimming. The repertoire holds 180,000 or so clones, under 90% seen once, with 6.5% to 8.5% in the top ten. Germline loops: CDR1 GTSNPN, CDR2 SVGIG (reference sequence). This CDR3 comprises 12 residues. V gave up 5 bases and J gave up 0 bases; unmatched junction bases: 1. This receptor was identified in a man in his forties or fifties with acute or convalescent COVID-19. The sample was peripheral blood. J is TRBJ2-7 and V is TRBV30, with 7 positions matching TRBD1. The CDR3 reads CAWGDSSYEQYF. The CDR3 DNA sequence: TGTGCCTGGGGGGACAGCTCCTACGAGCAGTACTTC.